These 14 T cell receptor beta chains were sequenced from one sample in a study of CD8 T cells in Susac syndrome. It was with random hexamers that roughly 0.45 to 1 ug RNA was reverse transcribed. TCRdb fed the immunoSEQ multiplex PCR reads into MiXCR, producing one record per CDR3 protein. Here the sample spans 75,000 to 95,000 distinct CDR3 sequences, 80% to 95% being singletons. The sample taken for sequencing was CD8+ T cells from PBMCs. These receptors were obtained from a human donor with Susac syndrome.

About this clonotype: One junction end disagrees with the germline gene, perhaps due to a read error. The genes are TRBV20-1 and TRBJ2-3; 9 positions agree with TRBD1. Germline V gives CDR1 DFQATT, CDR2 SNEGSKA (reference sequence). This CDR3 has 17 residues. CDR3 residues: CSATGTGQPSGTDTQFF. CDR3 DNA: TGCAGTGCTACCGGGACAGGGCAACCGTCGGGTACAGATACGCAGTTTTTT.

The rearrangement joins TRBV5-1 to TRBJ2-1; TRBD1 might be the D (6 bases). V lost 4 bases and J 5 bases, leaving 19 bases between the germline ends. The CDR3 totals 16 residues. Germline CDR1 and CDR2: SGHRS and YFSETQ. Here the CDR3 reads CASSLTLRGSDNEQFF. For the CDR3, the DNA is TGCGCCAGCAGCCTCACCCTTAGGGGGAGCGACAATGAGCAGTTCTTC.

CDR3 protein: CATSRDGLTSGRYEQYF. Here the CDR3 DNA reads TGTGCCACCAGCAGAGATGGTTTGACTAGCGGGAGGTACGAGCAGTACTTC. The chain joins TRBV15 to TRBJ2-7, with 13 bases aligning to TRBD2. The CDR3 runs 17 residues. Looked up from germline, CDR1 is LNHNV and CDR2 is YYDKDF (reference sequence). Losses at the gene ends were 0 bases for V and 4 bases for J; bases not matched to a gene: 6.

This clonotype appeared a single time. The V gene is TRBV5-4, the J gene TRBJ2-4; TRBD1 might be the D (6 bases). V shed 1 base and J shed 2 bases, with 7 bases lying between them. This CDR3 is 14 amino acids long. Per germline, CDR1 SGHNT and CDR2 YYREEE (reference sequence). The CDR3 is CASSLQGTKNIQYF. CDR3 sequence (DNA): TGTGCCAGCAGCTTGCAGGGGACCAAAAACATTCAGTACTTC.

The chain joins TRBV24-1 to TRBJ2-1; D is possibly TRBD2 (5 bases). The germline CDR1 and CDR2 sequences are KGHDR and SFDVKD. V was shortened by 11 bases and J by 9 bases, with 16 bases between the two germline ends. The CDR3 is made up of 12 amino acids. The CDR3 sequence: CAIRSSAGEQFF. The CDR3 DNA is TGTGCCATCCGATCGTCTGCGGGTGAGCAGTTCTTC.

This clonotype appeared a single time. The CDR3 protein is CASNSAPAGVSGDTQYF. DNA for the CDR3: TGTGCCAGCAACTCTGCCCCCGCGGGAGTTTCCGGAGATACGCAGTATTTT. V and J are TRBV9 and TRBJ2-3; 7 nucleotides align to TRBD2. The length of the CDR3 is 17 residues. Germline values: CDR1 SGDLS, CDR2 YYNGEE. V gave up 6 bases and J gave up 5 bases; unmatched junction bases: 18.

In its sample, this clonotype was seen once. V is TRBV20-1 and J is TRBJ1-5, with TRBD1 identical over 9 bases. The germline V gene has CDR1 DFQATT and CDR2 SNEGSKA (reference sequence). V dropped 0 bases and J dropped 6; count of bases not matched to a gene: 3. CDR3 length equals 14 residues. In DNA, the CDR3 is TGCAGTGCTAGAGACCACAGGGGGCGTCAGCCCCAGCATTTT. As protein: CSARDHRGRQPQHF.

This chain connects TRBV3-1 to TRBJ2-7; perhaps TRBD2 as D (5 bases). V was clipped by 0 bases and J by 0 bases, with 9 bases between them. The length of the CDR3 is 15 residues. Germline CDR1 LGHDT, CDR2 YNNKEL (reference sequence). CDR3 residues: CASSQDIRDSYEQYF. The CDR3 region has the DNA TGTGCCAGCAGCCAAGATATACGGGACTCCTACGAGCAGTACTTC.

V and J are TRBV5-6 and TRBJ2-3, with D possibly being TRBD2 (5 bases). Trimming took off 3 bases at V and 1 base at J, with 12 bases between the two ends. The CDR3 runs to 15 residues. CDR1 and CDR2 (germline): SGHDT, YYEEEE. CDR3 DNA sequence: TGTGCCAGCAGCTGGAGTTTGGAGGGCACAGATACGCAGTATTTT. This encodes CASSWSLEGTDTQYF.

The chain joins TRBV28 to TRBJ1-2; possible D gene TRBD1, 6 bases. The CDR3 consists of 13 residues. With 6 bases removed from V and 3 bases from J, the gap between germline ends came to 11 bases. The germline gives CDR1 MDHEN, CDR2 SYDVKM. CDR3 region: CASRLSGDYGYTF. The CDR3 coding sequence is TGTGCCAGCAGGCTATCAGGGGACTATGGCTACACCTTC.

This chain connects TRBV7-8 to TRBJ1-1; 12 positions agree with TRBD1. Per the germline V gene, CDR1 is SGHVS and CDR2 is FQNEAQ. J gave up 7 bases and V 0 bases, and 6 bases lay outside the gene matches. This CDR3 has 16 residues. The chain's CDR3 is CASSLAPGQGASEAFF. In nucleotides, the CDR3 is TGTGCCAGCAGCTTAGCTCCGGGACAGGGGGCGAGTGAAGCTTTCTTT.

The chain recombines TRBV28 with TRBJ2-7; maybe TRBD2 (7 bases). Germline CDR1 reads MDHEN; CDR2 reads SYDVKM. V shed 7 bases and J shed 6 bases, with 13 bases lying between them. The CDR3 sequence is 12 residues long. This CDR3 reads CASISGGGEQYF. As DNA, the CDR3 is TGTGCCAGCATCTCGGGGGGCGGCGAGCAGTACTTC.

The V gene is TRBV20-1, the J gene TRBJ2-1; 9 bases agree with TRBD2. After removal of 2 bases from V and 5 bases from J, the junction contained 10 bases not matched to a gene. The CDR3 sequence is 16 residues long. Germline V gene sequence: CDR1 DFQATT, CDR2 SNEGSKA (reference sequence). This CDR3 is CSARYNAGGLNNEQFF. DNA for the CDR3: TGCAGTGCTAGATACAATGCGGGAGGGCTGAACAATGAGCAGTTCTTC.

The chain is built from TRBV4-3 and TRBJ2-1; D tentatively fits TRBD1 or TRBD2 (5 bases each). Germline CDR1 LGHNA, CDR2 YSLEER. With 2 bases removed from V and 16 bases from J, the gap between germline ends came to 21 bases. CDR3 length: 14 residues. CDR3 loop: CASSQLGAASLAFF. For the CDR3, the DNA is TGCGCCAGCAGCCAATTAGGGGCCGCCTCCCTAGCCTTCTTC.